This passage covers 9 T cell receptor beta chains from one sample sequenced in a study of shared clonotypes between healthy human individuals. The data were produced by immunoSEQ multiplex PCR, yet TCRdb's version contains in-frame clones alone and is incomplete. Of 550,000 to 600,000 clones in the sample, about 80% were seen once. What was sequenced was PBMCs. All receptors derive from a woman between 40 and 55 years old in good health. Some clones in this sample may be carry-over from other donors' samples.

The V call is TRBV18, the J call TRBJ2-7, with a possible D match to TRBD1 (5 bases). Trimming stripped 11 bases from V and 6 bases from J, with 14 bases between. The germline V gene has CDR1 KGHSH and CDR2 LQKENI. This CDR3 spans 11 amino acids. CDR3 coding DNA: TGTGCCGGTGCAGGGCTGGGCGAGCAGTACTTC. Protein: CAGAGLGEQYF. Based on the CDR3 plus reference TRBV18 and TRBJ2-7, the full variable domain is NAGVMQNPRHLVRRRGQEARLRCSPMKGHSHVYWYRQLPEEGLKFMVYLQKENIIDESGMPKERFSAEFPKEGPSILRIQQVVRGDSAAYFCAGAGLGEQYFGPGTRLTVT.

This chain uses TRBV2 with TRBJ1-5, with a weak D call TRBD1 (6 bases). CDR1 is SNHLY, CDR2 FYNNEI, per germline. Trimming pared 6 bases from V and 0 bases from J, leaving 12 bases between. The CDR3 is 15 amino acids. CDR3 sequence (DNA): TGTGCCAGCAGACGGACAGACAATAGCAATCAGCCCCAGCATTTT. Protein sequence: CASRRTDNSNQPQHF.

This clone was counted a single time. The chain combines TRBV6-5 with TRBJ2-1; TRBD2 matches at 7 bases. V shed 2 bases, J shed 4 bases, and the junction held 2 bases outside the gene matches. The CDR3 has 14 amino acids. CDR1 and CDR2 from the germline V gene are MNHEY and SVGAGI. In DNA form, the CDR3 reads TGTGCCAGCAGTTACAAGCGGGGTTACAATGAGCAGTTCTTC. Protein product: CASSYKRGYNEQFF.

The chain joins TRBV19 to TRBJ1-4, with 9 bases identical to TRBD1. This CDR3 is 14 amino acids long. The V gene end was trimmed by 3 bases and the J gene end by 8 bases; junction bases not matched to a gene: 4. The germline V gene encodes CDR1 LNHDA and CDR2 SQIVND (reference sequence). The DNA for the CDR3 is TGTGCCAGTAGTATGGGACAGGGTCGGGAAAAACTGTTTTTT. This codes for CASSMGQGREKLFF.

The CDR3 spells CASSSGVRNQPQHF. The CDR3 DNA sequence: TGTGCCAGCAGTTCAGGGGTGCGCAATCAGCCCCAGCATTTT. The chain links TRBV6-5 to TRBJ1-5; possible D gene TRBD1, 6 bases. V lost 4 bases and J lost 2, with 9 bases in between. Per germline, CDR1 MNHEY and CDR2 SVGAGI. CDR3 length: 14 residues.

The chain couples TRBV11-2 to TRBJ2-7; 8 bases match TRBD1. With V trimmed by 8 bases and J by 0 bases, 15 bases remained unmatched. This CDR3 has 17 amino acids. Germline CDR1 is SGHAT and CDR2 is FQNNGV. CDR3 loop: CASRPGTGKRSSYEQYF. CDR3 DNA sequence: TGTGCCAGCCGTCCCGGGACAGGAAAAAGGAGCTCCTACGAGCAGTACTTC.

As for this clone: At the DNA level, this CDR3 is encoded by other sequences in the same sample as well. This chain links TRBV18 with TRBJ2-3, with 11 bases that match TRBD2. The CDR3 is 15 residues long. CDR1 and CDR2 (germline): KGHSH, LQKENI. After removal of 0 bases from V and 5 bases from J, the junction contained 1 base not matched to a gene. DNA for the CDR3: TGTGCCAGCTCACCACCTGGACTAGCGGGAGATACGCAGTATTTT. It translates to CASSPPGLAGDTQYF.

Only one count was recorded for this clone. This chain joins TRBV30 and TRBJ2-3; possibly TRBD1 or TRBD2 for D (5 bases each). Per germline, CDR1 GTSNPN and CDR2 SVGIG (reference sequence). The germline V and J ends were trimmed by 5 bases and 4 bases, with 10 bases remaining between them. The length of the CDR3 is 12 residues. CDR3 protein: CAWGPGPDTQYF. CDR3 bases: TGTGCCTGGGGCCCGGGACCAGATACGCAGTATTTT.

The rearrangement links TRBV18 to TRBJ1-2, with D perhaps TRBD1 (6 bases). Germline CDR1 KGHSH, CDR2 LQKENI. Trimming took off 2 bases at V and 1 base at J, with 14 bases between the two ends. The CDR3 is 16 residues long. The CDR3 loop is CASSPTRTAFNYGYTF. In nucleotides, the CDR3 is TGTGCCAGCTCACCAACGAGGACAGCCTTTAACTATGGCTACACCTTC.